This TCR beta chain was observed in a study of a mutant IDH1 vaccine in newly diagnosed glioma. The time point is: baseline, week 1 (first vaccination visit). The sample's treatment: pre-vaccination baseline after standard-of-care therapy. With 2 bases removed from V and 4 bases from J, the gap between germline ends came to 12 bases. This CDR3 region has 14 residues. Looked up from germline, CDR1 is LNHNV and CDR2 is YYDKDF (reference sequence). Clones were sequenced by immunoSEQ multiplex PCR, and TCRdb holds only the in-frame ones, with some missing. The table has some 15,000 clones, 75% to 90% seen once.

The source of this sequence is a woman aged 35 to 49 with glioma. Some clones in this sample may be carry-over from other donors' samples. The sample here was PBMCs, taken from a glioma patient treated with radiotherapy, temozolomide or both. The chain combines TRBV15 with TRBJ2-7; a weak D match, TRBD1 (6 bases). This CDR3 is CATSRTGTTYEQYF. CDR3 sequence (DNA): TGTGCCACCAGCAGAACCGGGACAACATACGAGCAGTACTTC.